The sample holds one count of the clone carrying this T cell receptor beta chain. The sample comes from a study of blood T cell repertoires in COVID-19. The V end was cut by 9 bases, the J end by 0 bases, with 14 bases between. Germline V gives CDR1 MDHEN, CDR2 SYDVKM. The CDR3 length is 14 residues. Measured with immunoSEQ multiplex PCR; TCRdb has only the in-frame clones, and not every one. Of around 300,000 clones in the sample, 88% were seen once. Clinical history reported by participants formed the basis on which cohorts were assigned. This chain links TRBV28 with TRBJ1-2; a possible D gene is TRBD1 (6 bases). This sequence was found in a woman between 50 and 59 years old who had recovered from COVID-19. Sequencing used PBMCs or T cells enriched from blood (not recorded which). CDR3 protein: CASGTRQANYGYTF. In nucleotides, the CDR3 is TGTGCCAGTGGGACAAGACAAGCTAACTATGGCTACACCTTC.